These 23 T cell receptor beta chains came from one sample sequenced in a study of T cell changes during pregnancy in multiple sclerosis. Sequenced by immunoSEQ multiplex PCR; TCRdb stores in-frame clones only, minus some. The sample lists about 100,000 clones; around nine tenths were seen once. This specimen was peripheral blood, taken in the second trimester of pregnancy. These receptors were collected from a female donor with multiple sclerosis, enrolled in a pregnancy study.

The CDR3, as DNA: TGCGCCAGCAGCCCTAATGACAGGGTGGAGGAGCAGTTCTTC. Protein: CASSPNDRVEEQFF. The rearrangement uses TRBV5-1 and TRBJ2-1; 7 nucleotides agree with TRBD1. This CDR3 has 14 residues. Trimming at V came to 4 bases and at J to 10 bases, leaving 11 bases not matched to a gene. The V gene's germline CDR1 is SGHRS and CDR2 YFSETQ.

The chain combines TRBV28 with TRBJ2-2, with D tentatively TRBD2 (6 bases). Germline V gives CDR1 MDHEN, CDR2 SYDVKM. This CDR3 spans 13 amino acids. V lost 8 bases and J lost 7, with 14 bases in between. The CDR3 here is CASETSHRGELFF. The CDR3 region has the DNA TGTGCCAGCGAAACTAGCCACCGCGGGGAGCTGTTTTTT.

This rearrangement joins TRBV28 to TRBJ1-2; D gene ambiguous. Germline CDR1 and CDR2: MDHEN and SYDVKM. Trimming stripped 7 bases from V and 5 bases from J, with 23 bases between. The CDR3 sequence is 16 residues long. The CDR3 protein is CASIPSPGGEGYGYTF. For the CDR3, the DNA is TGTGCCAGCATTCCCTCCCCGGGCGGTGAGGGATATGGCTACACCTTC.

The rearrangement uses TRBV15 and TRBJ2-5; a possible D gene is TRBD1 (5 bases). Germline V gene sequence: CDR1 LNHNV, CDR2 YYDKDF (reference sequence). Trimming removed 3 bases from V and 2 bases from J, with 13 bases in between. The CDR3 is 15 amino acids. As DNA, the CDR3 is TGTGCCACCAGCAGGGGCAGGGCGCCTCAAGAGACCCAGTACTTC. This gives the protein CATSRGRAPQETQYF.

This clone has a single count. The rearrangement uses TRBV2 and TRBJ1-4; tentative D call: TRBD1 (5 bases). The germline V gene has CDR1 SNHLY and CDR2 FYNNEI. CDR3 length equals 16 residues. Trimming removed 8 bases at V and 6 bases at J, with 22 bases between. The CDR3 DNA is TGTGCCAGCGTAAGGAGTGGCGCGCGGGGGGATGAAAAACTGTTTTTT. It is translated as CASVRSGARGDEKLFF.

The sample holds a few counts of this clone. This chain joins TRBV19 and TRBJ2-3; D remains unclear. This CDR3 is built from 14 residues. Germline V lookup: CDR1 LNHDA, CDR2 SQIVND (reference sequence). With 3 bases removed from V and 3 bases from J, the gap between germline ends came to 10 bases. This chain's CDR3 is CASSMSPATDTQYF. CDR3 DNA sequence: TGTGCCAGTAGTATGAGCCCCGCGACAGATACGCAGTATTTT. Filled out from reference TRBV19 and TRBJ2-3, the complete variable domain reads DGGITQSPKYLFRKEGQNVTLSCEQNLNHDAMYWYRQDPGQGLRLIYYSQIVNDFQKGDIAEGYSVSREKKESFPLTVTSAQKNPTAFYLCASSMSPATDTQYFGPGTRLTVL.

The chain is built from TRBV4-1 and TRBJ1-1, with a weak D call TRBD1 (6 bases). The V and J ends lost 4 bases and 2 bases respectively, with 8 bases between them. The CDR3 runs 13 residues. Germline CDR1 is MGHRA and CDR2 is YSYEKL. The CDR3 reads CASSLRGNTEAFF. CDR3 nucleotides: TGCGCCAGCAGCCTCAGGGGAAACACTGAAGCTTTCTTT.

The chain uses TRBV7-9 and TRBJ1-1; the match to TRBD1 covers 7 bases. Trimming at V came to 4 bases and at J to 2 bases, leaving 10 bases not matched to a gene. The CDR3 totals 16 residues. Germline loops: CDR1 SEHNR, CDR2 FQNEAQ (reference sequence). CDR3 region: CASSSPGDSKNTEAFF. The CDR3 nucleotides read TGTGCCAGCAGCTCCCCTGGGGACAGTAAAAACACTGAAGCTTTCTTT.

The J gene is TRBJ2-2, the V gene TRBV7-2, with 11 bases matching TRBD2. This CDR3 contains 15 residues. Germline lookup yields CDR1 SGHTA and CDR2 FQGNSA. The V segment lost 5 bases and the J segment 3 bases; nucleotides outside the gene matches: 2. The CDR3 here is CASSPTSGDTGELFF. The DNA for the CDR3 is TGTGCCAGCAGCCCGACTAGCGGGGACACCGGGGAGCTGTTTTTT.

This chain uses TRBV7-5 with TRBJ2-1; TRBD2 is the table's D call, not checked against the DNA. TRBV7-5 constitutes a pseudogene. The length of the CDR3 is 15 residues. DNA of the CDR3: TGTGTCAGAAGCTTAGGACTAGTGGCGGGCAATGAGCAGTTCTTC. Its protein product is CVRSLGLVAGNEQFF.

The count of this clone is one. A read error may account for a junction end that differs from germline. The genes are TRBV28 and TRBJ2-1, with a tentative D call TRBD1 (6 bases). CDR1 is MDHEN and CDR2 is SYDVKM in the germline V gene. This CDR3 region has 12 residues. The CDR3 loop is CASSTTGYAAVF. The CDR3 bases are TGTGCCAGCAGTACGACAGGTTACGCGGCAGTCTTC.

The chain uses TRBV5-1 and TRBJ2-3; 10 nucleotides align to TRBD2. The CDR3 covers 15 residues. V was clipped by 2 bases and J by 4 bases; unmatched bases: 4. Looked up from germline, CDR1 is SGHRS and CDR2 is YFSETQ. CDR3 protein: CASSFLAGVADTQYF. The CDR3 DNA sequence: TGCGCCAGCAGCTTCCTAGCGGGGGTCGCAGATACGCAGTATTTT.

Turning to this clone: At one end the junction does not follow the germline gene, possibly because of a read error. The chain links TRBV25-1 to TRBJ2-7; 9 nucleotides line up with TRBD1. This CDR3 is 14 amino acids long. In germline, CDR1 is MGHDK, CDR2 SYGVNS. The CDR3, as DNA: TGTGCCAGCAGGAGGACAGGGGAGTCCTCCGAGCAGTACTTC. Protein: CASRRTGESSEQYF.

The chain recombines TRBV14 with TRBJ1-1; the match to TRBD1 covers 8 bases. The length of the CDR3 is 17 residues. V shed 3 bases and J 5 bases; nucleotides not matched to a gene: 14. The germline V gene encodes CDR1 SGHDN and CDR2 FVKESK. CDR3 residues: CASSQAPTQGEVTEAFF. CDR3 sequence (DNA): TGTGCCAGCAGCCAGGCTCCCACACAGGGGGAGGTGACTGAAGCTTTCTTT.

In the case of this clone: At one of its ends the junction is not consistent with the germline gene, which may arise from a read error. The chain joins TRBV2 to TRBJ2-5, with D perhaps matching TRBD1 (6 bases). Germline CDR1 reads SNHLY; CDR2 reads FYNNEI. The CDR3 extends over 15 amino acids. The CDR3 loop reads CASSEHKRPGQGLNF. In DNA form, the CDR3 reads TGTGCCAGCAGTGAACATAAGCGGCCGGGACAAGGTCTCAACTTC.

The chain couples TRBV19 to TRBJ1-5; a possible D gene is TRBD1 (5 bases). CDR3 length: 14 amino acids. V was cut by 0 bases and J by 6 bases, with 9 bases left in between. Germline loops: CDR1 LNHDA, CDR2 SQIVND (reference sequence). In DNA, the CDR3 is TGTGCCAGTAGTATAGACAGGGAAGGTCAGCCCCAGCATTTT. Protein: CASSIDREGQPQHF.

The chain combines TRBV11-3 with TRBJ1-1, with D possibly being TRBD1 (6 bases). Germline assignment: CDR1 SGHNT and CDR2 YENEEA. The CDR3 sequence is 13 residues long. Trimming pared 1 base from V and 6 bases from J, leaving 9 bases between. The CDR3 sequence is CASSLVQGSEAFF. CDR3 nucleotide sequence: TGTGCCAGCAGCTTAGTACAGGGCTCTGAAGCTTTCTTT.

The chain combines TRBV2 with TRBJ1-1; 7 bases map to TRBD1. This CDR3 region has 16 residues. Germline V CDR1 and CDR2: SNHLY, FYNNEI. The trim removed 2 bases at V and 0 bases at J, leaving 6 bases unmatched. The CDR3 loop reads CASSEITGAVNTEAFF. CDR3 coding DNA: TGTGCCAGCAGTGAAATAACAGGGGCCGTGAACACTGAAGCTTTCTTT.

The chain carries TRBV5-4 and TRBJ2-7, with TRBD1 as a possible D gene (5 bases). The V end was cut by 5 bases, the J end by 4 bases, with 16 bases between. Germline lookup yields CDR1 SGHNT and CDR2 YYREEE (reference sequence). There are 14 residues in the CDR3. Here the CDR3 reads CASRAFGKGYEQYF. The CDR3 nucleotides read TGTGCCAGCAGAGCTTTCGGTAAGGGGTACGAGCAGTACTTC.

The rearrangement uses TRBV6-5 and TRBJ2-1, with 7 positions matching TRBD2. The V gene end was trimmed by 0 bases and the J gene end by 5 bases; junction bases not matched to a gene: 7. The CDR3 length is 16 residues. The germline gives CDR1 MNHEY, CDR2 SVGAGI. Here the CDR3 reads CASSYSGVGRDNEQFF. The DNA of the CDR3 is TGTGCCAGCAGTTACTCTGGTGTGGGGAGGGACAATGAGCAGTTCTTC.

The chain combines TRBV5-1 with TRBJ2-1, with D perhaps TRBD1 (6 bases). The V and J ends lost 4 bases and 7 bases respectively, with 18 bases between them. Per germline, CDR1 SGHRS and CDR2 YFSETQ. The CDR3 has 15 residues. CDR3: CASSTRGGLGNEQFF. In DNA, the CDR3 is TGCGCCAGCAGCACGCGAGGGGGTCTGGGTAATGAGCAGTTCTTC.

The J gene is TRBJ2-1, the V gene TRBV9; 9 bases match TRBD2. CDR1 SGDLS and CDR2 YYNGEE come from the germline V gene. The junction had 15 bases not matched to a gene; V was cut back by 0 bases and J by 8 bases. CDR3 length: 18 residues. The CDR3 DNA reads TGTGCCAGCAGCGTAGCTCGGAGCGGGAGGTCCCTCGTATATGAGCAGTTCTTC. As protein: CASSVARSGRSLVYEQFF.

The V call is TRBV7-2, the J call TRBJ1-1; D may be TRBD1 (5 bases). The germline V and J ends were trimmed by 0 bases and 2 bases, with 13 bases remaining between them. Germline V CDR1 and CDR2: SGHTA, FQGNSA. The CDR3 contains 16 residues. In DNA form, the CDR3 reads TGTGCCAGCAGCTTAGCGCTCTGGGGCCCCAACACTGAAGCTTTCTTT. Protein product: CASSLALWGPNTEAFF.